This TCR beta chain was retrieved from a study of blood T cell repertoires in COVID-19. Across the study: Both acute and convalescent COVID-19 samples were obtained from the United States, Italy and Spain. Sample material is recorded as cDNA or gDNA derived from T cells, B-cell-depleted T cells, or PBMCs.

Per the authors' pipeline: Estimated nucleated cell counts came from reference gene primer amplification. Generated by immunoSEQ multiplex PCR, the TCRdb table keeps only in-frame clones and is missing some. That table gives V, J and clone size, and the DNA gave D and trimming. The sample comprises 90,000 to 150,000 clones, around four fifths of which are singletons, and about an eighth rests with the top ten. Looked up from germline, CDR1 is LNHDA and CDR2 is SQIVND (reference sequence). This CDR3 has 16 residues. With V trimmed by 7 bases and J by 4 bases, 12 bases remained unmatched. This sequence joins TRBV19 and TRBJ1-5, with 8 bases fitting TRBD1. This sequence was found in a human donor in a cohort sampled during active COVID-19. Sequenced: peripheral blood. CDR3 in DNA: TGTGCCAGTACCACAAAGGCGGGACAGGTGAATCAGCCCCAGCATTTT. Translation: CASTTKAGQVNQPQHF.